This T cell receptor beta chain was documented in a study of regulatory T cells in long-lasting Graves disease. Concerning this clonotype: A much larger clonotype is one base distant, so this may be a read error.

Researchers made TCR beta libraries by using iRepertoire HTBI primers and running Arm-PCR on CDR3 regions. In TCRdb, the multiplex PCR reads were re-called with MiXCR into one record per CDR3 protein. The sample includes more than 400,000 distinct CDR3 sequences, roughly 17% of them seen just once. The CDR3 has 14 residues. Germline CDR1 reads DFQATT; CDR2 reads SNEGSKA (reference sequence). V was clipped by 6 bases and J by 2 bases, with 17 bases between them. Regarding time point: newly diagnosed GD, antithyroid drugs for less than 3 months. PBMC-derived RNA was used for the TCR library. These data were also filed under a second study, of T cells in Graves' hyperthyroidism and ophthalmopathy. From that report: Together with thyroid ultrasound, orbital computed tomography, serum thyroxine and TRAb, clinical symptoms were used for diagnoses.

The rearrangement joins TRBV20-1 to TRBJ2-7; D gene uncertain. The sequence derives from a man aged 40-55 years with Graves disease. The input for sequencing was peripheral blood mononuclear cells (PBMCs), taken at new diagnosis, from a patient treated with antithyroid drugs. The CDR3 sequence is CSALRREKAYEQYF. CDR3 sequence (DNA): TGCAGTGCCTTAAGAAGGGAAAAAGCCTACGAGCAGTACTTC.